These T cell receptor beta chains were read from a single sample in a study of T cell responses to AZD1222 COVID-19 vaccine. Assay: immunoSEQ multiplex PCR; the TCRdb copy retains only in-frame clones and omits some. Of some 97,000 clones in the sample, more than 75% are singletons; the top ten hold around 4.4%. The source material was peripheral blood, sampled on day 0 of MenACWY control vaccination. Receptors were obtained from an adult in good health. The CDR3 runs from the conserved cysteine through the conserved F or W. The D gene is left open where the match is weak. Some rows have no size entry. The others give once, few or many, or a class for an expanded clone.

>.|TRBJ1-1|TRBV11-2|.
TGTGCCAGCAGACAGGGATTTGCAAACACTGAAGCTTTCTTT
CASRQGFANTEAFF
>.|TRBJ2-2|TRBV28|once
TGTGCCAGCAGCAGTACAGGTGAAGGCACCGGGGAGCTGTTTTTT
CASSSTGEGTGELFF
>.|TRBJ1-1|TRBV10-3|.
TGTGCCATCAGTGAGATGGGGAGGGGAACTGAAGCTTTCTTT
CAISEMGRGTEAFF
>TRBD1|TRBJ2-2|TRBV4-1|.
TGCGCCAGCAGCCAAGATAGAGGGGGCTGGGACACCGGGGAGCTGTTTTTT
CASSQDRGGWDTGELFF
>TRBD2|TRBJ2-7|TRBV7-2|.
TGTGCCAGCAGCATCCCCCTAGCGGGAGTCATTCGCTACGAGCAGTACTTC
CASSIPLAGVIRYEQYF
>TRBD2|TRBJ2-7|TRBV11-2|few
TGTGCCAGCCGGAGATTGACTAGCGGGAGAACCTACGAGCAGTACTTC
CASRRLTSGRTYEQYF
>.|TRBJ1-5|TRBV28|.
TGTGCCAGCACCGGAGGGACCCACAATCAGCCCCAGCATTTT
CASTGGTHNQPQHF
>.|TRBJ2-7|TRBV4-2|few
TGTGCCAGCAGCCCCGGACTCTACTACGAGCAGTACTTC
CASSPGLYYEQYF
>TRBD1|TRBJ2-1|TRBV5-8|.
TGTGCCGGGGCAAGGGACAGGGGGTTTTCTCCCTACAATGAGCAGTTCTTC
CAGARDRGFSPYNEQFF
>.|TRBJ1-3|TRBV5-1|.
TGCGCCAGCAGCTTAATATCCGTTGAGGACACCATATATTTT
CASSLISVEDTIYF
>TRBD2|TRBJ2-3|TRBV27|.
TGTGCCAGCAGTTTATCCCGGACTAGCGGGAGTGGCACAGATACGCAGTATTTT
CASSLSRTSGSGTDTQYF
>.|TRBJ1-5|TRBV29-1|once
TGCAGCGTTGGTTTCGGGAATCAGCCCCAGCATTTT
CSVGFGNQPQHF
>.|TRBJ1-4|TRBV19|.
TGTGCCAGTAGTATAGATCTAAATGAAAAACTGTTTTTT
CASSIDLNEKLFF
>.|TRBJ1-5|TRBV6-5|medium-sized
TGTGCCAGCATTTGGACGTCGGATAGCAATCAGCCCCAGCATTTT
CASIWTSDSNQPQHF
>.|TRBJ1-5|TRBV3-1/TRBV3-2|.
TGTGCCAGCAGCCAAGGGTTCAATCAGCCCCAGCATTTT
CASSQGFNQPQHF
>.|TRBJ1-2|TRBV2|.
TGTGCCAGCAGTCGGGGTTCCTATGGCTACACCTTC
CASSRGSYGYTF
>.|TRBJ2-3|TRBV30|few
TGTGCCTGGAGGACGTCGGGCACAGATACGCAGTATTTT
CAWRTSGTDTQYF
>TRBD1|TRBJ1-2|TRBV5-5|few
TGTGCCAGCAGCTTGACCGGGACAGGGATGGATGGCTACACCTTC
CASSLTGTGMDGYTF
>.|TRBJ2-7|TRBV5-1|.
TGCGCCAGCAGCACAGGGGAGGCCTACGAGCAGTACTTC
CASSTGEAYEQYF
>.|TRBJ1-1|TRBV13|.
TGTGCCAGCAGCTTGGGTTATACTGAAGCTTTCTTT
CASSLGYTEAFF
>TRBD1|TRBJ2-2|TRBV7-2|.
TGTGCCAGCAGCCCACCCAGGGGGCGTAGGGGGGAGCTGTTTTTT
CASSPPRGRRGELFF
>.|TRBJ2-7|TRBV11-3|.
TGTGCCAGCAGCTTAGAGTCGGGGTGGCCTACCACGCGCGAGCAGTACTTC
CASSLESGWPTTREQYF
>TRBD1|TRBJ1-2|TRBV27|.
TGTGCCAGCAGGCCGACAGGGGGAAGCTATGGCTACACCTTC
CASRPTGGSYGYTF
>.|TRBJ2-7|TRBV27|.
TGTGCCAGCAGACACGGACGGTCCTACGAGCAGTACTTC
CASRHGRSYEQYF
>.|TRBJ2-5|TRBV30|.
TGTGCCTGGAGGGCCCATCCGTGGGCCCAGTACTTC
CAWRAHPWAQYF
>.|TRBJ2-6|TRBV11-3|.
TGTGCCAGCAGCTTAACTACCGGGGCCAACGTCCTGACTTTC
CASSLTTGANVLTF
>.|TRBJ1-1|TRBV3-1/TRBV3-2|.
TGTGCCAGCAGCCAAGTGGAGGGTTTGGCTTTCTTT
CASSQVEGLAFF
>.|TRBJ1-1|TRBV5-1|.
TGCGCCAGCAGCGCCCGCGAGGGGTCGGGGACTGAAGCTTTCTTT
CASSAREGSGTEAFF
>TRBD2|TRBJ2-7|TRBV3-1/TRBV3-2|.
TGTGCCAGCAGCCAAGAAGGTTGGGCGGGAGACGGCTACGAGCAGTACTTC
CASSQEGWAGDGYEQYF
>TRBD2|TRBJ2-1|TRBV4-2|.
TGTGCCAGCAGCCAAACTAGCGGGGGGTGGAATGAGCAGTTCTTC
CASSQTSGGWNEQFF
>.|TRBJ2-2|TRBV18|.
TGTGCCAGCTCATCGCGGTTTGCCGGGGAGCTGTTTTTT
CASSSRFAGELFF
>TRBD1|TRBJ1-2|TRBV7-2|.
TGTGCCAGCAGCTTAGGGACAGGGGCTTATGGCTACACCTTC
CASSLGTGAYGYTF
>.|TRBJ1-5|TRBV19|.
TGTGCCAGTAGTATCGAGGGGGTTAGCAATCAGCCCCAGCATTTT
CASSIEGVSNQPQHF
>.|TRBJ1-2|TRBV3-1/TRBV3-2|.
TGTGCCAGCAACAGGGAGGGGGAAGGTGGCTACACCTTC
CASNREGEGGYTF
>TRBD1|TRBJ2-5|TRBV29-1|.
TGCAGCGTTGTAGTAGGGGGCGTAGAGACCCAGTACTTC
CSVVVGGVETQYF
>TRBD2|TRBJ2-1|TRBV3-1/TRBV3-2|.
TGTGCCAGCAGCCAAGAGATTAGCGGGAGGGGTCAGTTCTTC
CASSQEISGRGQFF
>.|TRBJ1-4|TRBV15|.
TGTGCCACCAGCAGAGATCGCGTCCCGGGGGCTAATGAAAAACTGTTTTTT
CATSRDRVPGANEKLFF
>TRBD2|TRBJ2-3|TRBV3-1/TRBV3-2|.
TGTGCCAGCAGCCAAACATCGGGGGGGGATACGCAGTATTTT
CASSQTSGGDTQYF
>TRBD1|TRBJ1-5|TRBV19|.
TGTGCCAGTAGTATGCCCCGACAGGGAGGGGATCAGCCCCAGCATTTT
CASSMPRQGGDQPQHF
>.|TRBJ1-6|TRBV10-3|.
TGTGCCATCTCGGGGGTTGATTCACCCCTCCACTTT
CAISGVDSPLHF
>.|TRBJ2-5|TRBV5-5|.
TGTGCCAGCAGCTTGGCCATTGGGGCGGCGCAAGAGACCCAGTACTTC
CASSLAIGAAQETQYF
>.|TRBJ2-3|TRBV7-9|.
TGTGCCAGCAGCTTAGCCAGGGCTGATACGCAGTATTTT
CASSLARADTQYF
>TRBD1|TRBJ2-3|TRBV30|.
TGTGCCTCGCGGGGACAGGGGGTGACAGATACGCAGTATTTT
CASRGQGVTDTQYF
>.|TRBJ1-1|TRBV27|.
TGTGCCAGCAGTTTAGGCCTGAACACTGAAGCTTTCTTT
CASSLGLNTEAFF
>.|TRBJ2-7|TRBV4-1|few
TGCGCCAGCAGCCAAGGGGGCGGGGCAGGGTGGTACTACGAGCAGTACTTC
CASSQGGGAGWYYEQYF
>.|TRBJ2-3|TRBV7-3|.
TGTGCCAGCAGCTTAACGGGACTGAGCACAGATACGCAGTATTTT
CASSLTGLSTDTQYF
>TRBD1|TRBJ1-2|TRBV2|.
TGTGCCAGCAGTACCGGGACAGACTATGGCTACACCTTC
CASSTGTDYGYTF
>TRBD1|TRBJ1-2|TRBV30|.
TGTGCCTCCAATGGCAGAGGGGGCAGTAAGGGCTATGGCTACACCTTC
CASNGRGGSKGYGYTF
>.|TRBJ1-5|TRBV21-1|.
TGTGCCAGCAGCAAAAGGGGTCACACGCCCCAGCATTTT
CASSKRGHTPQHF
>TRBD1|TRBJ2-2|TRBV6-1|.
TGTGCCAGCAGTGAAGCGCTCACAGGGGTAGGGGAGCTGTTTTTT
CASSEALTGVGELFF
>TRBD2|TRBJ2-1|TRBV29-1|.
TGCAGCGTTGTCCTCCAGCGGGAGGTGTCCAATGAGCAGTTCTTC
CSVVLQREVSNEQFF
>.|TRBJ1-1|TRBV28|.
TGTGCCAGCAGTTTCGGGGGTATTTTGGGAGCTTTCTTT
CASSFGGILGAFF